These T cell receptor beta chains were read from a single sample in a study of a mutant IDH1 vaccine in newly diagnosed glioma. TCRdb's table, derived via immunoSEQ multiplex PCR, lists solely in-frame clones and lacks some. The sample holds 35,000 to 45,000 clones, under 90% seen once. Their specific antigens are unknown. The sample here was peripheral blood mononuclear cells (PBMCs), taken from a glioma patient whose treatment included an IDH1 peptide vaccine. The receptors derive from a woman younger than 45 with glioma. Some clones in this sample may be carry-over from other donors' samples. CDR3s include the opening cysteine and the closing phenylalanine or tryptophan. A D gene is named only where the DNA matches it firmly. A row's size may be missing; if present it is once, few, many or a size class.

CDR3nt: TGTGCCAGCAGGCCCCGGGACAGCTATGGCTACACCTTC
CDR3aa: CASRPRDSYGYTF
abundance: NA
d_gene: TRBD1
v_gene: TRBV14
j_gene: TRBJ1-2

CDR3nt: TGTGCCAGTAGTTTTTCGCGACAGGGGGCCTACAATGAGCAGTTCTTC
CDR3aa: CASSFSRQGAYNEQFF
abundance: NA
d_gene: TRBD1
v_gene: TRBV19
j_gene: TRBJ2-1

CDR3nt: TGTGCCAGCAGTTCGGACAGGAGAAGCAATCAGCCCCAGCATTTT
CDR3aa: CASSSDRRSNQPQHF
abundance: once
d_gene: TRBD1
v_gene: TRBV6-5
j_gene: TRBJ1-5

CDR3nt: TGTGCCATCAGCTCCGTGGCGGGGCCCGTCTCTGGAAACACCATATATTTT
CDR3aa: CAISSVAGPVSGNTIYF
abundance: NA
d_gene: NA
v_gene: TRBV10-3
j_gene: TRBJ1-3

CDR3nt: TGCGCCAGCAGCCGAGGAGGGGGAGACTCACCCCTCCACTTT
CDR3aa: CASSRGGGDSPLHF
abundance: NA
d_gene: NA
v_gene: TRBV4-1
j_gene: TRBJ1-6

CDR3nt: TGTGCCAGCACCACCCAGGGGGCGCGGGGCTATGGCTACACCTTC
CDR3aa: CASTTQGARGYGYTF
abundance: NA
d_gene: TRBD1
v_gene: TRBV6-5
j_gene: TRBJ1-2

CDR3nt: TGTGCCAGCAGATCGACAGGGACTGAAGCTTTCTTT
CDR3aa: CASRSTGTEAFF
abundance: NA
d_gene: TRBD1
v_gene: TRBV7-4
j_gene: TRBJ1-1

CDR3nt: TGTGCCAGCAGCTTAGTACGGAACACTGAAGCTTTCTTT
CDR3aa: CASSLVRNTEAFF
abundance: NA
d_gene: NA
v_gene: TRBV7-2
j_gene: TRBJ1-1

CDR3nt: TGTGCCAGCAGAAGTACGGGACCCACTGGGGGCTACACCTTC
CDR3aa: CASRSTGPTGGYTF
abundance: NA
d_gene: NA
v_gene: TRBV6-1
j_gene: TRBJ1-2

CDR3nt: TGTGCCAGCAGCGTAGGGGTGGGAGGTCCCGACGAGCAGTACTTC
CDR3aa: CASSVGVGGPDEQYF
abundance: NA
d_gene: NA
v_gene: TRBV9
j_gene: TRBJ2-7

CDR3nt: TGTGCCAGTAGTATGGCGGGGCCCCAGCATTTT
CDR3aa: CASSMAGPQHF
abundance: medium-sized
d_gene: NA
v_gene: TRBV19
j_gene: TRBJ1-5

CDR3nt: TGTGCCAGCAGTTACGGGGGGGGCCCCTACGAGCAGTACTTC
CDR3aa: CASSYGGGPYEQYF
abundance: NA
d_gene: NA
v_gene: TRBV6-5
j_gene: TRBJ2-7

CDR3nt: TGTGCCAGCAGCGTAGGGGCTCAGAGCTCCTACGAGCAGTACTTC
CDR3aa: CASSVGAQSSYEQYF
abundance: NA
d_gene: NA
v_gene: TRBV9
j_gene: TRBJ2-7

CDR3nt: TGTGCCAGCAGCATCACCCGGGACTTGTCATACGAGCAGTACTTC
CDR3aa: CASSITRDLSYEQYF
abundance: NA
d_gene: NA
v_gene: TRBV11-2
j_gene: TRBJ2-7

CDR3nt: TGTGCCAGTAATTCACTAGCGGGAGGGAGCACAGATACGCAGTATTTT
CDR3aa: CASNSLAGGSTDTQYF
abundance: NA
d_gene: TRBD2
v_gene: TRBV19
j_gene: TRBJ2-3

CDR3nt: TGTGCCAGCAGCGTAGCTACAAGGGCTAGCGGATTGACGGATACGCAGTATTTT
CDR3aa: CASSVATRASGLTDTQYF
abundance: NA
d_gene: TRBD2
v_gene: TRBV9
j_gene: TRBJ2-3

CDR3nt: TGTGCCAGCCAAGGACTAGCGGGAGATGAGCAGTTCTTC
CDR3aa: CASQGLAGDEQFF
abundance: NA
d_gene: TRBD2
v_gene: TRBV5-4
j_gene: TRBJ2-1

CDR3nt: TGTGCCAGCAGCTTGGACAATGAGCAGTTCTTC
CDR3aa: CASSLDNEQFF
abundance: NA
d_gene: NA
v_gene: TRBV5-4
j_gene: TRBJ2-1

CDR3nt: TGTGCCAGTAGTGAGTCAGCGAACACTGAAGCTTTCTTT
CDR3aa: CASSESANTEAFF
abundance: once
d_gene: NA
v_gene: TRBV19
j_gene: TRBJ1-1

CDR3nt: TGTGCCACCAGCAGAGATAGGACAGGGACCACTGAAGCTTTCTTT
CDR3aa: CATSRDRTGTTEAFF
abundance: NA
d_gene: TRBD1
v_gene: TRBV15
j_gene: TRBJ1-1

CDR3nt: TGTGCCAGCAGTTTATGGGGCCTGCCCACAGATACGCAGTATTTT
CDR3aa: CASSLWGLPTDTQYF
abundance: NA
d_gene: NA
v_gene: TRBV27
j_gene: TRBJ2-3

CDR3nt: TGTGCCAGCAGCTTGGCCCCCTGGGACCTGAACACTGAAGCTTTCTTT
CDR3aa: CASSLAPWDLNTEAFF
abundance: NA
d_gene: NA
v_gene: TRBV5-6
j_gene: TRBJ1-1

CDR3nt: TGCGCCAGCAGCTTGTCGGGGAGGTCGAGAGAGCAGTACTTC
CDR3aa: CASSLSGRSREQYF
abundance: NA
d_gene: NA
v_gene: TRBV5-1
j_gene: TRBJ2-7

CDR3nt: TGTGCCAGCAGCTTGGCCCGGGTCCTGACCCAGTACTTC
CDR3aa: CASSLARVLTQYF
abundance: once
d_gene: NA
v_gene: TRBV5-8
j_gene: TRBJ2-5

CDR3nt: TGCGCCAGCAGCCCTGGCAGGGGGCTCATGAACACTGAAGCTTTCTTT
CDR3aa: CASSPGRGLMNTEAFF
abundance: NA
d_gene: TRBD1
v_gene: TRBV4-1
j_gene: TRBJ1-1

CDR3nt: TGTGCCAGCAGTTTATTCAGTAATAGCAATCAGCCCCAGCATTTT
CDR3aa: CASSLFSNSNQPQHF
abundance: NA
d_gene: NA
v_gene: TRBV27
j_gene: TRBJ1-5

CDR3nt: TGTGCCAGCAGCCGACTAGCGGGAGAGGACGGGGAGCTGTTTTTT
CDR3aa: CASSRLAGEDGELFF
abundance: NA
d_gene: TRBD2
v_gene: TRBV7-9
j_gene: TRBJ2-2

CDR3nt: TGTGCCAGCAGCTTAACAGGGAAAGCTGAAGCTTTCTTT
CDR3aa: CASSLTGKAEAFF
abundance: NA
d_gene: NA
v_gene: TRBV11-3
j_gene: TRBJ1-1

CDR3nt: TGCGCCAGCAGCCCTTTAGCGGGGGCGCAGGGTGAGCAGTTCTTC
CDR3aa: CASSPLAGAQGEQFF
abundance: NA
d_gene: TRBD2
v_gene: TRBV5-1
j_gene: TRBJ2-1

CDR3nt: TGTGCCAGCTCCAGGGGAGTGGGAAATCAGCCCCAGCATTTT
CDR3aa: CASSRGVGNQPQHF
abundance: NA
d_gene: NA
v_gene: TRBV6-5
j_gene: TRBJ1-5

CDR3nt: TGTGCCAGCAGTTCCCCCAAACCCTACGAGCAGTACTTC
CDR3aa: CASSSPKPYEQYF
abundance: once
d_gene: NA
v_gene: TRBV28
j_gene: TRBJ2-7

CDR3nt: TGTGCCAGCAGCCCAGGAGGGACAGGGGGCTTAAGCAATCAGCCCCAGCATTTT
CDR3aa: CASSPGGTGGLSNQPQHF
abundance: NA
d_gene: TRBD1
v_gene: TRBV7-9
j_gene: TRBJ1-5

CDR3nt: TGCGCCAGCAGCCAGGGGGTCTGGGAAAAACTGTTTTTT
CDR3aa: CASSQGVWEKLFF
abundance: NA
d_gene: NA
v_gene: TRBV4-1
j_gene: TRBJ1-4

CDR3nt: TGCGCCAGCAGTTACCAGGAGAACTATGGCTACACCTTC
CDR3aa: CASSYQENYGYTF
abundance: NA
d_gene: NA
v_gene: TRBV5-1
j_gene: TRBJ1-2